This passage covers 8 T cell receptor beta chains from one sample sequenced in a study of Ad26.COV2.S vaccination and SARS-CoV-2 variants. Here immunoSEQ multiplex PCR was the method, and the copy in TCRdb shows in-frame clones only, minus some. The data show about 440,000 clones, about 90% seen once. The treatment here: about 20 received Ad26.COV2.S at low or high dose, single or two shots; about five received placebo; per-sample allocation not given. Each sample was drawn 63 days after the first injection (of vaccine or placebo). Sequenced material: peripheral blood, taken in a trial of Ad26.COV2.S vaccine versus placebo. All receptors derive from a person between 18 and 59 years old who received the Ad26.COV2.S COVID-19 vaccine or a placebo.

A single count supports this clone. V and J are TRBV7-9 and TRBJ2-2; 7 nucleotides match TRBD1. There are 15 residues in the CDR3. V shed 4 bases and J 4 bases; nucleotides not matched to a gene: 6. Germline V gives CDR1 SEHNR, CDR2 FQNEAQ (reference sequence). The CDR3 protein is CASSSGTALTGELFF. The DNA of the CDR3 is TGTGCCAGCAGCTCCGGGACAGCACTCACCGGGGAGCTGTTTTTT.

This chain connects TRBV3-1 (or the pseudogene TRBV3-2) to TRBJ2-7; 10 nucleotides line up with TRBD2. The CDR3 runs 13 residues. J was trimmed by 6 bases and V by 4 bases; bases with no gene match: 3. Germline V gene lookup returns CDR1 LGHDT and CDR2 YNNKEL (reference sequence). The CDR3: CASSPGLAFEQYF. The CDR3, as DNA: TGTGCCAGCAGCCCGGGACTAGCGTTCGAGCAGTACTTC.

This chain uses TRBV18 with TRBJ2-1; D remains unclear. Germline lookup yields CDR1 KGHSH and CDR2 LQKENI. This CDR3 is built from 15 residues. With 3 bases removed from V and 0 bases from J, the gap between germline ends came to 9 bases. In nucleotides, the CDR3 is TGTGCCAGCTCACCGTCGGTAGGCTCCTACAATGAGCAGTTCTTC. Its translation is CASSPSVGSYNEQFF.

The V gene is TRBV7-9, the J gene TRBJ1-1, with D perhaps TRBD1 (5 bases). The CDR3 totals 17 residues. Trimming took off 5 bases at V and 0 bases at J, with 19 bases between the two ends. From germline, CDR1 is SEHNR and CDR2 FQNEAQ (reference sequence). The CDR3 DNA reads TGTGCCAGCAGCCCAGGCGGTGGTGACAGCATGAACACTGAAGCTTTCTTT. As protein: CASSPGGGDSMNTEAFF.

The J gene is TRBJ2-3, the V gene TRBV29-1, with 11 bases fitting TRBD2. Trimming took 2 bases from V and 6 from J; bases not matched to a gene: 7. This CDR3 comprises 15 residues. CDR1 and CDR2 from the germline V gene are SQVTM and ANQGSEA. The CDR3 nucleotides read TGCAGCGTTGAAACCCTAGCGGGAGGTTGGGATACGCAGTATTTT. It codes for CSVETLAGGWDTQYF.

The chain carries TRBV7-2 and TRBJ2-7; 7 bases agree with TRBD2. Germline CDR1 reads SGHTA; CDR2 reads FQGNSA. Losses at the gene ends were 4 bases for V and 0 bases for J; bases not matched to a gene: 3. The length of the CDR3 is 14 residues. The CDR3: CASSWTSSSYEQYF. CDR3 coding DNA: TGTGCCAGCAGCTGGACTAGTAGCTCCTACGAGCAGTACTTC. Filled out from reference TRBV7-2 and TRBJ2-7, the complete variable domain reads GAGVSQSPSNKVTEKGKDVELRCDPISGHTALYWYRQSLGQGLEFLIYFQGNSAPDKSGLPSDRFSAERTGGSVSTLTIQRTQQEDSAVYLCASSWTSSSYEQYFGPGTRLTVT.

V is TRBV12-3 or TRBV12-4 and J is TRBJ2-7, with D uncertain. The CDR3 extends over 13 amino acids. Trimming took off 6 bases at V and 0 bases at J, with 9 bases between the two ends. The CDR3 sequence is CASSPTHSYEQYF. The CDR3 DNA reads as TGTGCCAGCAGCCCTACTCACTCCTACGAGCAGTACTTC.

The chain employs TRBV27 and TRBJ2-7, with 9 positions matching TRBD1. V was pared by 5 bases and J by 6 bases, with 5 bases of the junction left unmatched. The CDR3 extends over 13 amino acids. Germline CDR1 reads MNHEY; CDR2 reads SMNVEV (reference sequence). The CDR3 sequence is CASSVLTGGEQYF. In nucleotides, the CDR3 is TGTGCCAGCAGTGTTTTGACAGGGGGCGAGCAGTACTTC.